This record looks at one TCR beta chain sequence and its context. The sample belongs to a study of blood T cell repertoires in COVID-19. About the research overall: Acute and convalescent COVID-19 samples came from the United States, Italy and Spain. From T cells, B-cell-depleted T cells, or PBMCs came the material, which was cDNA or gDNA.

The CDR3 consists of 14 residues. Germline V gene lookup returns CDR1 MNHEY and CDR2 SVGAGI. V was trimmed by 0 bases and J by 1 base, leaving 6 bases between them. In the original processing: Amplified reference gene primers provided the basis for estimating nucleated cell counts. Here immunoSEQ multiplex PCR was the method, and the copy in TCRdb shows in-frame clones only, minus some. V, J and clone size are taken as reported in that table, and D and trimming were inferred from the DNA itself. This repertoire shows roughly 130,000 clones, roughly 75% found once; its top ten account for 16%. The chain has TRBV6-5 and TRBJ1-1, with D hard to call. The clonotype comes from a man aged 60 to 75 with active or convalescent COVID-19. The sequenced sample consisted of peripheral blood. The CDR3 DNA reads TGTGCCAGCAGTTACTCGAACGGGAACACTGAAGCTTTCTTT. Amino acid sequence: CASSYSNGNTEAFF.